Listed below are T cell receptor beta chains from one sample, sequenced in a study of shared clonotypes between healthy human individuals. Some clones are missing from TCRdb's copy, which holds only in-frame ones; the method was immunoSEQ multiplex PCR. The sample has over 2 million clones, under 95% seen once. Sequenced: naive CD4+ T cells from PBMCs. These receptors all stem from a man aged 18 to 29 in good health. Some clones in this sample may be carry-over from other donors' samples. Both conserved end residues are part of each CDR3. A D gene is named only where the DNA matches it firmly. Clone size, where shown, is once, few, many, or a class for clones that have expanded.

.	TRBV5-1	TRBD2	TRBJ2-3	TGCGCCAGCAGCGGAGCGGGAGTGGGCACAGATACGCAGTATTTT	CASSGAGVGTDTQYF
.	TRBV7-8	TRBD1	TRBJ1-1	TGTGCCAGCAGCATCCAGACAGGGCCGAACACTGAAGCTTTCTTT	CASSIQTGPNTEAFF
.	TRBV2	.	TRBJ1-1	TGTGCCAGCAGGACACCCTCCCGAGACAGGCGAGGCGCTGAAGCTTTCTTT	CASRTPSRDRRGAEAFF
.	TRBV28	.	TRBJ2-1	TGTGCCACCCTTAGCGGTAGCTCCTACAATGAGCAGTTCTTC	CATLSGSSYNEQFF
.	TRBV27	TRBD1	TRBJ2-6	TGTGCCAGCAGTCCCTGGGACAGGCTCTCTGGGGCCAACGTCCTGACTTTC	CASSPWDRLSGANVLTF
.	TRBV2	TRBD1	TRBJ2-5	TGTGCCAGCAGTAGGGACAGGGGGCAAGAGACCCAGTACTTC	CASSRDRGQETQYF
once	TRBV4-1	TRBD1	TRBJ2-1	TGCGCCAGCAGCCATCCGGGACAGGGATACAATGAGCAGTTCTTC	CASSHPGQGYNEQFF
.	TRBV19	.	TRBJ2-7	TGTGCCAGTAGTATCGCCGCAGCCTACGAGCAGTACTTC	CASSIAAAYEQYF
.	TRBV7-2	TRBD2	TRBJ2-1	TGTGCCAGCAGCTTAGTTGGGACTAGCGAGAATGAGCAGTTCTTC	CASSLVGTSENEQFF
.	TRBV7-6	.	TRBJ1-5	TGTGCCAGCAGCTTAGGGTCCGGGGGGAATAATCAGCCCCAGCATTTT	CASSLGSGGNNQPQHF
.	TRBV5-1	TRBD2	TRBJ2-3	TGCGCCAGCAGCTTACTAGCGGGAGCTACAGATACGCAGTATTTT	CASSLLAGATDTQYF
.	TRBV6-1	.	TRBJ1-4	TGTGCCAGCAGTGAAGCACTGACTTCAACTAATGAAAAACTGTTTTTT	CASSEALTSTNEKLFF
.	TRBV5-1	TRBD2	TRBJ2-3	TGCGCCAGCAGCCGCGGACTAGCGGGAGGAGATACGCAGTATTTT	CASSRGLAGGDTQYF
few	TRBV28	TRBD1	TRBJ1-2	TGTGCCAGCAGCCGGAGGGGACAGGGGGCGGGTGGCTACACCTTC	CASSRRGQGAGGYTF
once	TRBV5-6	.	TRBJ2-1	TGTGCCAGCAGGATGGGTTACAATGAGCAGTTCTTC	CASRMGYNEQFF
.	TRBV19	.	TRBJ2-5	TGTGCCAGTAGTTCCGGACAGTCACCACAAGAGACCCAGTACTTC	CASSSGQSPQETQYF
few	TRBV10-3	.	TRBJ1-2	TGTGCCATCAGTGAGTCCGGGGGGAACTATGGCTACACCTTC	CAISESGGNYGYTF
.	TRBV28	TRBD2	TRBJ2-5	TGTGCCATAGCTAGCGGACGCCAAGAGACCCAGTACTTC	CAIASGRQETQYF
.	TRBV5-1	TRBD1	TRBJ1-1	TGCGCCAGCAGCCGAGGACAGGGGGCTGACACTGAAGCTTTCTTT	CASSRGQGADTEAFF
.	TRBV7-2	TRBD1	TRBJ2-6	TGTGCCAGCAGCCGGGACAGGGCGGTCGGGGCCAACGTCCTGACTTTC	CASSRDRAVGANVLTF
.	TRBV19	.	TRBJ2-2	TGTGCCAGTGCACCTGGGGGAGTTGACACCGGGGAGCTGTTTTTT	CASAPGGVDTGELFF
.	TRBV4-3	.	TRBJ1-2	TGCGCCAGCAGTCCACAGAGGGGCTATGGCTACACCTTC	CASSPQRGYGYTF